Listed below are T cell receptor beta chains from one sample, sequenced in a study of blood T cell repertoires in COVID-19. Only in-frame clones appear in the TCRdb table, and some are missing; sequencing was by immunoSEQ multiplex PCR. There are 250,000 to 400,000 clones in the sample; roughly 84% occur only once, and 1% lies in the top ten. Source material: peripheral blood. All receptors come from a man aged 50-59 years with active or convalescent COVID-19. Each CDR3 is given with its conserved first and last residue. D genes are given only for firm matches. For some rows the clone size is stated as once, few or many, or as a class when expanded; others skip it.

v_gene	abundance	j_gene	d_gene	CDR3nt	CDR3aa
TRBV19	NA	TRBJ2-5	NA	TGTGCGACGGGGGAGGAGACCCAGTACTTC	CATGEETQYF
TRBV6-5	NA	TRBJ2-7	NA	TGTGCCAGCAAAGTCCAGGACAGAGAATTATACGAGCAGTACTTC	CASKVQDRELYEQYF
TRBV5-5	NA	TRBJ2-7	NA	TGTGCCAGCAGCCCCGAACCAGGACTTACCTACGAGCAGTACTTC	CASSPEPGLTYEQYF
TRBV18	NA	TRBJ2-7	TRBD2	TGTGCCAGCTCACCCCGACTAGCGGGGGACGAGCAGTACTTC	CASSPRLAGDEQYF
TRBV19	NA	TRBJ1-5	NA	TGTGCCAGCACAGGGCGGCGCCAGCAAAATCAGCCCCAGCATTTT	CASTGRRQQNQPQHF
TRBV28	once	TRBJ1-6	TRBD1	TGTGCCAGCAGTACCTCGGCCCAGGGGGATAGATCCCTCCACTTT	CASSTSAQGDRSLHF
TRBV11-2	NA	TRBJ2-7	TRBD1	TGTGCCAGCAGCTTCGCTTTACCCGGGACAGGCTCCTACGAGCAGTACTTC	CASSFALPGTGSYEQYF
TRBV3-1/TRBV3-2	few	TRBJ2-1	NA	TGTGCCAGCAGCCAAGCCCGACAGAATGAGCAGTTCTTC	CASSQARQNEQFF
TRBV28	NA	TRBJ1-1	NA	TGTGCCAGCACCCTCCCGCGTAACACTGAAGCTTTCTTT	CASTLPRNTEAFF
TRBV4-1	NA	TRBJ2-5	TRBD2	TGCGCCAGCAGCGGGACTAGCGGGAGGGTAGAGACCCAGTACTTC	CASSGTSGRVETQYF
TRBV5-1	NA	TRBJ1-3	NA	TGCGCCAGCAGCTTGGGTTCGGGGGAGATCTCTGGAAACACCATATATTTT	CASSLGSGEISGNTIYF
TRBV4-1	once	TRBJ1-5	TRBD1	TGCGCCAGCAGCTATGACAGGGTCGGAAGTCAGCCCCAGCATTTT	CASSYDRVGSQPQHF
TRBV4-1	NA	TRBJ1-2	TRBD1	TGCGCCAGCAGCACGAGCGGGACAGGGACAACTGGCTACACCTTC	CASSTSGTGTTGYTF
TRBV5-4	NA	TRBJ2-7	TRBD2	TGTGCCAGCAGCGAGCGGGGGGGGGACGAGCAGTACTTC	CASSERGGDEQYF
TRBV19	NA	TRBJ1-1	NA	TGTGCCAGTAGGACAACCGAGTTCTTGGGCACTGAAGCTTTCTTT	CASRTTEFLGTEAFF
TRBV10-2	NA	TRBJ2-5	TRBD2	TGCGCCAGCAGTGAGTCAGGGACTAGCGGGGGGACCCAGTACTTC	CASSESGTSGGTQYF
TRBV18	NA	TRBJ1-5	NA	TGTGCCAGCTCACCACTCCACAGGCAGCCCCAGCATTTT	CASSPLHRQPQHF
TRBV12-3/TRBV12-4	NA	TRBJ1-1	NA	TGTGCCAGCAGTTTAATAGCAGGGGTAGCTTTCTTT	CASSLIAGVAFF
TRBV30	NA	TRBJ1-3	TRBD1	TGTGCCTGGAGTGGACAGGGGGCCGGGAGGGGTAACACCATATATTTT	CAWSGQGAGRGNTIYF
TRBV28	NA	TRBJ2-1	NA	TGTGCCAGCAAATGGGGGGTTGTCAATGAGCAGTTCTTC	CASKWGVVNEQFF
TRBV7-8	few	TRBJ1-5	NA	TGTGCCAGCAGCTTGGGGGGACGGACTAGCAATCAGCCCCAGCATTTT	CASSLGGRTSNQPQHF
TRBV28	NA	TRBJ2-1	NA	TGTGCCAGCAGAAGGGGGGGTCAATACAATGAGCAGTTCTTC	CASRRGGQYNEQFF
TRBV25-1	NA	TRBJ2-1	TRBD2	TGTGCCAGCAGTGAACCGGGACTAGCATATGAGCAGTTCTTC	CASSEPGLAYEQFF